This T cell receptor (beta chain) was observed in a study of T cells in Graves' hyperthyroidism and ophthalmopathy. Broader study findings: Researchers found most expanded thyroid clonotypes above 0.001 in blood as well. A 13 V-J model separated ophthalmopathy from stable hyperthyroidism. Ophthalmopathy prediction by the model preceded onset by a median about 6 months.

The V gene's germline CDR1 is SGHTS and CDR2 YDEGEE. V was pared by 0 bases and J by 1 base, with 13 bases between. This CDR3 comprises 16 residues. The sample holds many counts of this clonotype. What it binds is unknown. For the diagnoses, clinical symptoms, serum thyroxine and TRAb, thyroid ultrasound and orbital computed tomography were used. Researchers took RNA transcripts and amplified the TCR beta CDR3 regions from them. Using the HTBI primer set, a first-round RT-PCR was run on the TCR CDR3. TCRdb re-analysed the multiplex PCR reads in MiXCR, keeping a single row per CDR3 protein. The data contain under 350,000 distinct CDR3 sequences, around a fifth of them singletons.

The chain uses TRBV5-8 and TRBJ1-1; tentatively, D is TRBD1 (5 bases). The sample was blood. The source of this sequence is a woman in her fifties or sixties with Graves' hyperthyroidism. The CDR3 nucleotides read TGTGCCAGCAGCTTGGTAATCCGGGACCCGAACACTGAAGCTTTCTTT. It encodes CASSLVIRDPNTEAFF.